The following is a T cell receptor beta chain sequence with its context. The data are from a study of blood T cell repertoires in COVID-19. About the research overall: Samples taken during acute and convalescent COVID-19 were collected in the United States, Italy and Spain. PBMCs, B-cell-depleted T cells, or T cells were the source of the cDNA or gDNA that made up the material.

Germline CDR1 is SGHVS and CDR2 is FQNEAQ. V lost 2 bases to trimming and J lost 7 bases, with 14 bases between them. The CDR3 sequence is 15 residues long. In the source study's methods: Quantification of nucleated cells was approximated via reference gene primer amplification. Libraries were prepared by immunoSEQ multiplex PCR; TCRdb keeps only in-frame clonotypes and omits some of them. V, J and clone size are taken as reported in that table, and D and trimming were inferred from the DNA itself. The sample records roughly 190,000 clones, 65% to 85% being singletons. The TCR comes from a man between 45 and 60 years old with active or convalescent COVID-19. V and J are TRBV7-8 and TRBJ1-4, with a tentative D call TRBD1 (6 bases). Sequencing used peripheral blood. CDR3 protein: CASSLSWGLGEKLFF. In DNA, the CDR3 is TGTGCCAGCAGCTTAAGTTGGGGGCTAGGTGAAAAACTGTTTTTT.